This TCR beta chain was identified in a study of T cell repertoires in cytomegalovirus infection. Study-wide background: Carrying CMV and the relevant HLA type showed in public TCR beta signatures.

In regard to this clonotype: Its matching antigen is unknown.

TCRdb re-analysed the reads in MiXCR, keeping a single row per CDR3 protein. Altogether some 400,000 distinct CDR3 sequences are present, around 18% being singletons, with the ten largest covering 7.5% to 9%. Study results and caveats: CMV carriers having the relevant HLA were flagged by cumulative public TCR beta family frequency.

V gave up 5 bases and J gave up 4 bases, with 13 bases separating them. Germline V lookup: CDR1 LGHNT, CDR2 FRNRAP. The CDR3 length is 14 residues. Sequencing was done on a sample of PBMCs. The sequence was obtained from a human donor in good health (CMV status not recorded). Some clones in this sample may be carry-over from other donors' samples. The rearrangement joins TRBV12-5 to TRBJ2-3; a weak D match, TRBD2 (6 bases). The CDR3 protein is CASGPGGGADTQYF. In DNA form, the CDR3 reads TGTGCTAGTGGTCCAGGTGGAGGGGCAGATACGCAGTATTTT.